The rows below give T cell receptor beta chains drawn from one sample of a study of molecular identifiers for immune sequencing clone quantification. Each CDR3 protein is one row after TCRdb ran MiXCR on the PCR reads. The repertoire holds under 600,000 distinct CDR3 sequences, with about a fifth as singletons. Sequenced material: naive CD8+ T cells from blood, with Jurkat cell RNA spiked in. The receptors originated from a human donor in good health. Some libraries in this study had Jurkat cell RNA spiked in. The CDR3 runs from the conserved cysteine through the conserved F or W. A D gene is named only where the DNA matches it firmly. Expanded clones are given a class, and other clones once, few, many or no size at all.

>TRBV20-1|TRBJ2-1|-|15|TRBD2
CSARLEGGRGNEQFF
TGCAGTGCTAGACTCGAAGGCGGGAGGGGTAATGAGCAGTTCTTC
>TRBV4-3|TRBJ2-3|many|16|TRBD2
CASSQAAGLASDTQYF
TGCGCCAGCAGCCAAGCCGCGGGACTAGCATCGGATACGCAGTATTTT
>TRBV7-9|TRBJ2-7|-|15|TRBD1
CASSSLGGQADEQYF
TGTGCCAGCAGCTCCCTCGGGGGACAGGCTGACGAGCAGTACTTC
>TRBV6-2/TRBV6-3|TRBJ1-5|once|15|TRBD1
CASSPETGGTDTQHF
TGTGCCAGCAGCCCCGAGACAGGGGGCACAGATACGCAGCATTTT
>TRBV20-1|TRBJ2-7|many|12|-
CSAWGVGVEQYF
TGCAGTGCTTGGGGGGTTGGGGTCGAGCAGTACTTC
>TRBV19|TRBJ2-4|many|13|-
CASSSGAKNIQYF
TGTGCCAGTAGTAGCGGGGCCAAAAACATTCAGTACTTC
>TRBV30|TRBJ2-7|few|11|-
CAWSHTLEQYF
TGTGCCTGGAGTCATACGCTGGAGCAGTACTTC
>TRBV7-8|TRBJ1-4|-|17|TRBD1
CASSLDLDRRTNEKLFF
TGTGCCAGCAGCTTAGACTTGGACAGGCGAACTAATGAAAAACTGTTTTTT
>TRBV30|TRBJ1-1|many|15|-
CAWSVGPALNTEAFF
TGTGCCTGGAGTGTAGGGCCAGCCTTGAACACTGAAGCTTTCTTT
>TRBV10-3|TRBJ1-1|-|14|-
CAISDPARSTEAFF
TGTGCCATCAGTGACCCCGCAAGGAGCACTGAAGCTTTCTTT
>TRBV12-3/TRBV12-4|TRBJ2-3|-|15|TRBD2
CASKTPGGGRDTQYF
TGTGCCAGCAAAACCCCCGGGGGGGGTCGAGATACGCAGTATTTT
>TRBV30|TRBJ1-3|few|13|-
CAWSLTSGNTIYF
TGTGCCTGGAGTCTGACCTCTGGAAACACCATATATTTT
>TRBV9|TRBJ2-3|many|14|-
CASSPPAYTDTQYF
TGTGCCAGCAGCCCTCCGGCGTACACAGATACGCAGTATTTT
>TRBV10-3|TRBJ2-3|once|17|TRBD2
CAISESTSGVGTDTQYF
TGTGCCATCAGTGAGTCGACTAGCGGGGTTGGCACAGATACGCAGTATTTT
>TRBV6-5|TRBJ2-7|-|15|TRBD1
CASSYGPGGSYEQYF
TGTGCCAGCAGTTACGGGCCAGGGGGCTCCTACGAGCAGTACTTC
>TRBV6-6|TRBJ2-7|few|13|-
CASSLGTASEQYF
TGTGCCAGCAGTCTTGGGACCGCCTCCGAGCAGTACTTC
>TRBV7-2|TRBJ2-3|many|16|TRBD2
CASSLVVASGMDTQYF
TGTGCCAGCAGCTTAGTGGTAGCTAGCGGGATGGATACGCAGTATTTT
>TRBV4-1|TRBJ2-7|few|15|-
CASSQEGRLNDEQYF
TGCGCCAGCAGCCAAGAGGGCAGGCTAAACGACGAGCAGTACTTC
>TRBV19|TRBJ2-1|-|12|-
CASSPLESEQFF
TGTGCCAGTAGCCCTTTGGAGAGTGAGCAGTTCTTC
>TRBV5-4|TRBJ2-7|many|11|-
CASSLMNEQYF
TGTGCCAGCAGCTTGATGAACGAGCAGTACTTC
>TRBV5-1|TRBJ2-7|few|16|-
CASSFWQGDFSYEQYF
TGCGCCAGCAGCTTCTGGCAGGGCGATTTTAGCTACGAGCAGTACTTC
>TRBV19|TRBJ2-7|-|9|-
CASIPQEYF
TGTGCCAGTATTCCGCAGGAGTACTTC
>TRBV19|TRBJ1-5|-|13|-
CASSILESDTQHF
TGTGCCAGTAGTATTCTAGAGTCAGATACGCAGCATTTT
>TRBV9|TRBJ1-1|many|13|-
CASSVGSNTEAFF
TGTGCCAGCAGCGTGGGGAGTAACACTGAAGCTTTCTTT
>TRBV2|TRBJ2-5|few|16|TRBD2
CASAGTSVMGRETQYF
TGTGCCAGCGCCGGGACTAGCGTCATGGGTAGGGAGACCCAGTACTTC
>TRBV9|TRBJ1-5|-|16|TRBD1
CASSAGQGPFNQPQHF
TGTGCCAGCAGCGCGGGACAGGGGCCTTTCAATCAGCCCCAGCATTTT
>TRBV12-5|TRBJ1-5|many|12|-
CASGLTSQPQHF
TGTGCTAGTGGTTTGACCAGTCAGCCCCAGCATTTT
>TRBV4-1|TRBJ1-1|few|14|-
CASSHDGMNTEAFF
TGCGCCAGCAGCCACGACGGGATGAACACTGAAGCTTTCTTT
>TRBV20-1|TRBJ1-1|-|14|-
CSVKHGGMNTEAFF
TGCAGTGTCAAGCATGGGGGCATGAACACTGAAGCTTTCTTT
>TRBV18|TRBJ2-1|-|15|TRBD2
CASSDYAGGSNEQFF
TGTGCCAGCTCAGACTACGCGGGGGGTTCGAATGAGCAGTTCTTC
>TRBV6-2/TRBV6-3|TRBJ2-7|-|11|-
CASSYSSGVSF
TGTGCCAGCAGTTACTCGTCAGGTGTATCCTTC
>TRBV28|TRBJ2-5|many|14|TRBD1
CASRKQGARETQYF
TGTGCCAGCAGGAAACAGGGGGCGCGGGAGACCCAGTACTTC
>TRBV6-2/TRBV6-3|TRBJ2-3|-|18|TRBD2
CASSLGLAGFVRTDTQYF
TGTGCCAGCAGTTTAGGACTAGCGGGTTTCGTACGAACAGATACGCAGTATTTT
>TRBV20-1|TRBJ2-1|few|13|TRBD2
CSFLAGTNNEQFF
TGCAGTTTCCTAGCGGGAACCAACAATGAGCAGTTCTTC
>TRBV12-3/TRBV12-4|TRBJ1-5|-|19|-
CASSLGRLSLGGSNQPQHF
TGTGCCAGCAGTTTGGGTCGTCTTTCGTTGGGCGGAAGCAATCAGCCCCAGCATTTT
>TRBV12-3/TRBV12-4|TRBJ2-7|-|14|-
CASSFDAGEYEQYF
TGTGCCAGCAGTTTTGATGCAGGGGAATACGAGCAGTACTTC
>TRBV4-3|TRBJ2-3|-|17|TRBD2
CASSQDDTSGGADTQYF
TGCGCCAGCAGCCAAGACGACACTAGCGGGGGGGCGGATACGCAGTATTTT
>TRBV28|TRBJ1-1|many|13|TRBD1
CASSQDRGGEAFF
TGTGCCAGCAGTCAGGACAGGGGAGGTGAAGCTTTCTTT
>TRBV6-5|TRBJ2-5|many|16|TRBD2
CASSTGLAGELETQYF
TGTGCCAGCAGCACGGGACTAGCGGGAGAGCTAGAGACCCAGTACTTC
>TRBV6-2/TRBV6-3|TRBJ1-2|many|13|-
CASSYRQVYGYTF
TGTGCCAGCAGTTACAGGCAGGTTTATGGCTACACCTTC